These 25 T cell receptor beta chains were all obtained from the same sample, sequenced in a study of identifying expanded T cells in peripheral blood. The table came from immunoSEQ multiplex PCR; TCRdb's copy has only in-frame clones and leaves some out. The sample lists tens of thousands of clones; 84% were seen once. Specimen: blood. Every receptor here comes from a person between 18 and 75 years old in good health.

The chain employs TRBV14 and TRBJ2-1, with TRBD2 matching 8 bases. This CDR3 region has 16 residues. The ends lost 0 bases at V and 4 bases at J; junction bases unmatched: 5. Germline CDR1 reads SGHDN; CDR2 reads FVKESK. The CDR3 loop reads CASSQEGASGYNEQFF. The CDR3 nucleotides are TGTGCCAGCAGCCAAGAAGGGGCTAGCGGGTACAATGAGCAGTTCTTC. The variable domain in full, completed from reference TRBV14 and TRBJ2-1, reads EAGVTQFPSHSVIEKGQTVTLRCDPISGHDNLYWYRRVMGKEIKFLLHFVKESKQDESGMPNNRFLAERTGGTYSTLKVQPAELEDSGVYFCASSQEGASGYNEQFFGPGTRLTVL.

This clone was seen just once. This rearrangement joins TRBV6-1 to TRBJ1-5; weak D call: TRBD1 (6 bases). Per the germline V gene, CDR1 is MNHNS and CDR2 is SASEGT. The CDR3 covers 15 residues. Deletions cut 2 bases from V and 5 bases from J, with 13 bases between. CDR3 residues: CASSERGQGHQPQHF. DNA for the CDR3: TGTGCCAGCAGTGAACGGGGGCAGGGGCATCAGCCCCAGCATTTT.

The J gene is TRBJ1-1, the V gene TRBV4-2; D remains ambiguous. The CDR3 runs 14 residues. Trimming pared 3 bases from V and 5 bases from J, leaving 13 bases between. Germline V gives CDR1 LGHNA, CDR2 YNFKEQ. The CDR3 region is CASSHSGPETEAFF. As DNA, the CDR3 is TGTGCCAGCAGCCATTCCGGGCCGGAGACTGAAGCTTTCTTT.

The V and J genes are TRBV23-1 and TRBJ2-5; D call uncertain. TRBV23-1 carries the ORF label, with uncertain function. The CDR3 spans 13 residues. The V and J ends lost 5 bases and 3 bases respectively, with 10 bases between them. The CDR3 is CASSEGSEETQYF. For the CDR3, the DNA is TGCGCCAGCAGTGAAGGGTCGGAAGAGACCCAGTACTTC.

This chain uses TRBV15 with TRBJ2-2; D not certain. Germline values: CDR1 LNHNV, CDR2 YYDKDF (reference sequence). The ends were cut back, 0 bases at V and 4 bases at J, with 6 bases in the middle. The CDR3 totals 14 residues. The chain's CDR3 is CATSREDFTGELFF. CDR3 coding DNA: TGTGCCACCAGCAGAGAAGACTTCACCGGGGAGCTGTTTTTT.

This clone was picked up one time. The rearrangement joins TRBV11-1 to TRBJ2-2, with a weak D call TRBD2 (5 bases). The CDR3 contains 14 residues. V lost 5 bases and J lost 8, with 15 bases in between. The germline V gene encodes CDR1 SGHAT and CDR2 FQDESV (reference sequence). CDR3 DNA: TGTGCCAGCAGCCCCTTGGTCGGGGAAGGGGAGCTGTTTTTT. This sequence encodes CASSPLVGEGELFF.

The CDR3 coding sequence is TGTGCCAGCAGCTTGGTCACTAGCGGGAGGGATGAGCAGTTCTTC. The encoded protein is CASSLVTSGRDEQFF. The chain joins TRBV5-4 to TRBJ2-1, with 13 bases lining up with TRBD2. CDR1 SGHNT and CDR2 YYREEE come from the germline V gene (reference sequence). The CDR3 is 15 residues long. V lost 0 bases, J lost 8 bases, and 2 bases stayed unmatched.

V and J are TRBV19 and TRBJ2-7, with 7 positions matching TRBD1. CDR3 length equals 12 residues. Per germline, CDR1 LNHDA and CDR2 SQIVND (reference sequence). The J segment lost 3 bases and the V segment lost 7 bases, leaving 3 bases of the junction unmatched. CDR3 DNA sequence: TGTGCCAGTAAGGACAGGAACTACGAGCAGTACTTC. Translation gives CASKDRNYEQYF.

CDR3 region: CASSRTSGSGRNEQFF. Here the CDR3 DNA reads TGTGCCAGCAGCCGGACTAGCGGGAGTGGTCGCAATGAGCAGTTCTTC. The chain carries TRBV2 and TRBJ2-1; the match to TRBD2 covers 13 bases. CDR3 length: 16 residues. The germline gives CDR1 SNHLY, CDR2 FYNNEI. The trim removed 6 bases at V and 6 bases at J, leaving 8 bases unmatched.

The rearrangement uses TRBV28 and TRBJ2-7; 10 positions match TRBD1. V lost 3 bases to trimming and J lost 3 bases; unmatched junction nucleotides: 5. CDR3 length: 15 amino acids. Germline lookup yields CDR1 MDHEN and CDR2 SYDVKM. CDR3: CASSFPGQGNYEQYF. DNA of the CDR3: TGTGCCAGCAGTTTCCCGGGACAGGGGAACTACGAGCAGTACTTC.

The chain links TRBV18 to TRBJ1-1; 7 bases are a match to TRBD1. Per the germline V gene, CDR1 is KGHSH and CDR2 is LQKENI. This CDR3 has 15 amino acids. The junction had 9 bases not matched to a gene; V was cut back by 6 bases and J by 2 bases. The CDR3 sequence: CASSKDRVENTEAFF. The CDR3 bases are TGTGCCAGCTCGAAAGACAGGGTGGAAAACACTGAAGCTTTCTTT.

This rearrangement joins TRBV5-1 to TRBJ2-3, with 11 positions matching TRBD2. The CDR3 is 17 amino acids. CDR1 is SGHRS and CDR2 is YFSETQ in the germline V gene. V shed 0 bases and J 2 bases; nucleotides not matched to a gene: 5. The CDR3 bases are TGCGCCAGCAGCTTGGACGGGACTAGCGGTGACACAGATACGCAGTATTTT. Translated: CASSLDGTSGDTDTQYF.

DNA for the CDR3: TGTGCCAGCAGCACGATTCCCAGGCTCCCGGGGGAGACCCAGTACTTC. This encodes CASSTIPRLPGETQYF. This chain connects TRBV11-2 to TRBJ2-5; D might be TRBD2 (5 bases). V lost 5 bases to trimming and J lost 5 bases, with 21 bases between them. Looked up from germline, CDR1 is SGHAT and CDR2 is FQNNGV. There are 16 residues in the CDR3.

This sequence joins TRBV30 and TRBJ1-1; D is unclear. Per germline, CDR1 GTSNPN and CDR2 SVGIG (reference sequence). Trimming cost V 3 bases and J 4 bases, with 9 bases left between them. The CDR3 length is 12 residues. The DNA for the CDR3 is TGTGCCTGGAGATATCTCTTCACTGAAGCTTTCTTT. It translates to CAWRYLFTEAFF.

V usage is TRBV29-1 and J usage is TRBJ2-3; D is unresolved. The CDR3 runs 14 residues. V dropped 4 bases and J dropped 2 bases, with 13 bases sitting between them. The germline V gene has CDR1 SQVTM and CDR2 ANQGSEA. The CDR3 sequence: CSVVDANPTDTQYF. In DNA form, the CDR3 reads TGCAGCGTTGTAGATGCGAACCCCACAGATACGCAGTATTTT.

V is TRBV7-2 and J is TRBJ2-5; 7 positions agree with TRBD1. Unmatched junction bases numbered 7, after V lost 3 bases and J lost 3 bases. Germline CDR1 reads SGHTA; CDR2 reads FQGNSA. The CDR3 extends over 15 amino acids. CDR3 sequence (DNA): TGTGCCAGCAGCTTCAGTGGGACAGCTGAAGAGACCCAGTACTTC. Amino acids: CASSFSGTAEETQYF.

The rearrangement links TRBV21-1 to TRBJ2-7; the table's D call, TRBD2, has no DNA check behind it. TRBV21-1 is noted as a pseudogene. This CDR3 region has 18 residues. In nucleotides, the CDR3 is TGTGCCAGCAGCAAATCTCGAGGACTAGCGGGAGCATCCTACGAGCAGTACTTC. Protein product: CASSKSRGLAGASYEQYF.

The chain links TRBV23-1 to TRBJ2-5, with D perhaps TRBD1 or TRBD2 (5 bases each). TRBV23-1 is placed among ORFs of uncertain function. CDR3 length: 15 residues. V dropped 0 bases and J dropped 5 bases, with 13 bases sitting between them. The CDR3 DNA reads TGCGCCAGCAGTCAATCTGTACCTGAGGGGGAGACCCAGTACTTC. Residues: CASSQSVPEGETQYF.

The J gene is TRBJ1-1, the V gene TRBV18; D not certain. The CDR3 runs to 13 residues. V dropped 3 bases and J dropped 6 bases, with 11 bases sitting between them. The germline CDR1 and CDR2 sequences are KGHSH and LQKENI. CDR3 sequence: CASSPARASEAFF. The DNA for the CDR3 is TGTGCCAGCTCACCCGCCCGGGCTTCTGAAGCTTTCTTT. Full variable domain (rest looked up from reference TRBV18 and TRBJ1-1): NAGVMQNPRHLVRRRGQEARLRCSPMKGHSHVYWYRQLPEEGLKFMVYLQKENIIDESGMPKERFSAEFPKEGPSILRIQQVVRGDSAAYFCASSPARASEAFFGQGTRLTVV.

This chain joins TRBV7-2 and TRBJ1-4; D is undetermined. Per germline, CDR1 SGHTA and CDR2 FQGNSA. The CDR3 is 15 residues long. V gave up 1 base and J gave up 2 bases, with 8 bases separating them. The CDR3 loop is CASSLGGGTNEKLFF. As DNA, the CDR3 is TGTGCCAGCAGCTTAGGAGGTGGGACTAATGAAAAACTGTTTTTT.

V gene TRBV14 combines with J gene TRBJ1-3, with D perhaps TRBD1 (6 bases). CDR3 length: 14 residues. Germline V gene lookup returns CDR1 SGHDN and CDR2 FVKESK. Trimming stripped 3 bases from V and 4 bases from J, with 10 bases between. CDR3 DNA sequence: TGTGCCAGCAGCCATAGGACAGTAGGAAACACCATATATTTT. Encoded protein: CASSHRTVGNTIYF.

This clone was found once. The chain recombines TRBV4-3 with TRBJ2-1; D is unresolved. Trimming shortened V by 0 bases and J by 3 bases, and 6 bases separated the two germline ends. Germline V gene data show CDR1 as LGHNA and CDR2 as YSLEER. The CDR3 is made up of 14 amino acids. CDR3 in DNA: TGCGCCAGCAGCCAAGAGTACAGCTACAATGAGCAGTTCTTC. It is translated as CASSQEYSYNEQFF.

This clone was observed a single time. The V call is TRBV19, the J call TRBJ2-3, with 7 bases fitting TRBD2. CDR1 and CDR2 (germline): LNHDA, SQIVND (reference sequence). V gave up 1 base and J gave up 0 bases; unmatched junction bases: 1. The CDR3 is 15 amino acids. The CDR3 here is CASSIGSGSTDTQYF. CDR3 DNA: TGTGCCAGTAGTATAGGTAGCGGGAGCACAGATACGCAGTATTTT.

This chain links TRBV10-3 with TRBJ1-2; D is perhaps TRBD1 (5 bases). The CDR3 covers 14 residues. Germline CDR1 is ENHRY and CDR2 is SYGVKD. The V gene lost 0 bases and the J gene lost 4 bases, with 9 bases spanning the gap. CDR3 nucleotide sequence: TGTGCCATCAGTGAGTCGACAGAGGTCTATGGCTACACCTTC. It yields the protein CAISESTEVYGYTF.

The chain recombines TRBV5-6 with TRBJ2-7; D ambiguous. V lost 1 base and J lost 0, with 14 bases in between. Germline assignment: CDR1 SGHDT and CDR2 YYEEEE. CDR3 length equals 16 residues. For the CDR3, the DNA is TGTGCCAGCAGCTTGTTCCTTAGCAGTAGCTCCTACGAGCAGTACTTC. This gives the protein CASSLFLSSSSYEQYF.